The clone carrying this T cell receptor (beta chain) was seen repeatedly, ten times or more. What it binds is unknown. TCRdb ran MiXCR on the 5' RACE reads and lists one entry per CDR3 protein. The top ten clones hold 1.5% to 2% of a sample with about 890,000 distinct CDR3 sequences, approximately 13% of them seen once. This sample is drawn from a study of identical twins. General study points: In cord blood, abundant beta clonotypes had fewer insertions; memory showed no trend.

In addition, the sample was reused for a study of yellow fever vaccine responses in identical twins.

This TCR derives from a woman aged 18 to 35 in good health. The sequenced sample consisted of PBMCs.

CDR3 sequence (DNA): TGCAGCGTTGGGAGGGCGGGGGAGACCCAGTACTTC. Translated, it gives CSVGRAGETQYF. The chain recombines TRBV29-1 with TRBJ2-5; D perhaps matches TRBD2 (6 bases). CDR1 SQVTM and CDR2 ANQGSEA come from the germline V gene. Trimming left V 4 bases short and J 5 bases short, with 11 bases between. The CDR3 is 12 amino acids. Full variable domain (rest looked up from reference TRBV29-1 and TRBJ2-5): SAVISQKPSRDICQRGTSLTIQCQVDSQVTMMFWYRQQPGQSLTLIATANQGSEATYESGFVIDKFPISRPNLTFSTLTVSNMSPEDSSIYLCSVGRAGETQYFGPGTRLLVL.